The 12 T cell receptor beta chains presented below share a single source sample, sequenced in a study of blood T cell repertoires in COVID-19. TCRdb's table, derived via immunoSEQ multiplex PCR, lists solely in-frame clones and lacks some. The table includes tens of thousands of clones, roughly four fifths detected once. Input material: peripheral blood. Source of these receptors: a human donor in a cohort sampled during active COVID-19.

CDR3 protein: CATSSRDSYREQYF. In DNA, the CDR3 is TGTGCCACCAGCAGCCGGGACAGTTATCGCGAGCAGTACTTC. J is TRBJ2-7 and V is TRBV15, with 7 bases fitting TRBD1. Germline V CDR1 and CDR2: LNHNV, YYDKDF (reference sequence). V shed 3 bases, J shed 6 bases, and the junction held 8 bases outside the gene matches. The CDR3 extends over 14 amino acids.

The chain combines TRBV4-1 with TRBJ1-1; the D gene is possibly TRBD1 (6 bases). V was pared by 1 base and J by 3 bases, with 15 bases between. The CDR3 has 16 amino acids. Germline loops: CDR1 MGHRA, CDR2 YSYEKL. The CDR3 coding sequence is TGCGCCAGCAGCCAAGGAGACGGGAGGGGGGACACTGAAGCTTTCTTT. Translation gives CASSQGDGRGDTEAFF.

The chain joins TRBV21-1 to TRBJ1-2. TRBV21-1 is shown as a pseudogene. This CDR3 has 14 amino acids. Written as DNA, the CDR3 is TGTGCCAGCAGCACCCAGAGGTGGAGGGCTGTCTACACCTTC. Translation gives CASSTQRWRAVYTF.

V gene TRBV5-4 combines with J gene TRBJ2-6, with no clear D. Between the trimmed V and J ends, which lost 7 bases and 0 bases, there was a span of 5 bases. Germline CDR1 reads SGHNT; CDR2 reads YYREEE (reference sequence). The CDR3 contains 13 residues. CDR3 sequence: CASHTSGANVLTF. The CDR3, as DNA: TGTGCCAGCCACACCTCTGGGGCCAACGTCCTGACTTTC.

The chain uses TRBV9 and TRBJ2-1; 12 bases are shared with TRBD1. The germline CDR1 and CDR2 sequences are SGDLS and YYNGEE. With V trimmed by 4 bases and J by 6 bases, 8 bases remained unmatched. This CDR3 region has 16 residues. CDR3 loop: CASSPPGQGAGNEQFF. Here the CDR3 DNA reads TGTGCCAGCAGCCCCCCGGGACAGGGGGCGGGCAATGAGCAGTTCTTC.

The J gene is TRBJ2-4, the V gene TRBV12-3 or TRBV12-4; D possibly corresponds to TRBD2 (6 bases). V was shortened by 7 bases and J by 6 bases, with 7 bases between the two germline ends. This CDR3 is 11 amino acids long. CDR3 region: CASTGGNIQYF. In nucleotides, the CDR3 is TGTGCCAGCACCGGGGGAAACATTCAGTACTTC.

This chain uses TRBV6-1 with TRBJ2-7; 9 bases align to TRBD2. The CDR3 is 15 residues long. V trimming: 0 bases; J trimming: 2 bases; junction bases outside the gene matches: 2. Germline V gives CDR1 MNHNS, CDR2 SASEGT. CDR3 sequence reads: CASSEATSGTYEQYF. CDR3 in DNA: TGTGCCAGCAGTGAAGCGACTAGCGGAACCTACGAGCAGTACTTC.

This clone was recorded only once. The chain joins TRBV5-1 to TRBJ2-7; D may be TRBD1 (6 bases). CDR3 length: 16 amino acids. V was shortened by 4 bases and J by 2 bases, with 19 bases between the two germline ends. Germline V gene sequence: CDR1 SGHRS, CDR2 YFSETQ. The CDR3 region has the DNA TGCGCCAGCAGCCCCCTCTGGGACATATCCCCCTACGAGCAGTACTTC. Amino acids: CASSPLWDISPYEQYF.

In DNA, the CDR3 is TGTGCCAGCATGCATGGACAGGGGGTCACTGAAGCTTTCTTT. It translates to CASMHGQGVTEAFF. The rearrangement joins TRBV2 to TRBJ1-1, with 10 bases matching TRBD1. This CDR3 has 14 residues. V trimming: 7 bases; J trimming: 4 bases; junction bases outside the gene matches: 6. Germline lookup yields CDR1 SNHLY and CDR2 FYNNEI.

The chain uses TRBV13 and TRBJ1-2; D remains unclear. Trimming pared 2 bases from V and 7 bases from J, leaving 8 bases between. This CDR3 spans 12 amino acids. Looked up from germline, CDR1 is PRHDT and CDR2 is FYEKMQ (reference sequence). Here the CDR3 reads CASSLQTIGYTF. CDR3 in DNA: TGTGCCAGCAGCTTACAGACAATTGGCTACACCTTC.

This rearrangement joins TRBV2 to TRBJ2-6, with 9 positions matching TRBD1. The germline V gene encodes CDR1 SNHLY and CDR2 FYNNEI. The CDR3 runs to 14 residues. The junction had 3 bases not matched to a gene; V was cut back by 10 bases and J by 2 bases. As DNA, the CDR3 is TGTGCCAACGACAGGGGGGCTGGGGCCAACGTCCTGACTTTC. This gives the protein CANDRGAGANVLTF.

This clone came up a few times. Additional DNA sequences in this sample encode the identical CDR3. The chain recombines TRBV2 with TRBJ2-3, with D perhaps TRBD2 (7 bases). CDR1 SNHLY and CDR2 FYNNEI come from the germline V gene. The CDR3 runs to 16 residues. The V end lost 0 bases, the J end lost 4 bases, and 14 bases lay between the germline ends. This CDR3 reads CASSEAGRGPADTQYF. The CDR3 DNA follows: TGTGCCAGCAGTGAAGCCGGGCGGGGGCCCGCAGATACGCAGTATTTT.